The text below deals with one TCR beta chain. In the authors' workflow: The assay estimated nucleated cells by amplifying reference gene primers. Libraries were prepared by immunoSEQ multiplex PCR; TCRdb keeps only in-frame clonotypes and omits some of them. The D gene and trimming were derived from the DNA, and the V and J assignments and clone size from that table. The table has 59,000 or so clones, roughly 93% seen once. Trimming stripped 8 bases from V and 7 bases from J, with 23 bases between. Germline values: CDR1 KGHSH, CDR2 LQKENI. The CDR3 covers 15 residues. These data originate in a study of blood T cell repertoires in COVID-19. Study information: COVID-19 samples from acute and convalescent phases originated in the United States, Italy and Spain. T cells, B-cell-depleted T cells, or PBMCs supplied cDNA or gDNA.

The chain uses TRBV18 and TRBJ2-5, with D tentatively TRBD1 (6 bases). Sequencing was performed on peripheral blood. The TCR sequence derives from a human donor in a cohort sampled during active COVID-19. CDR3 protein: CASTLGGRTLGTQYF. CDR3 in DNA: TGTGCCAGCACCCTTGGGGGCCGGACCCTGGGGACCCAGTACTTC.